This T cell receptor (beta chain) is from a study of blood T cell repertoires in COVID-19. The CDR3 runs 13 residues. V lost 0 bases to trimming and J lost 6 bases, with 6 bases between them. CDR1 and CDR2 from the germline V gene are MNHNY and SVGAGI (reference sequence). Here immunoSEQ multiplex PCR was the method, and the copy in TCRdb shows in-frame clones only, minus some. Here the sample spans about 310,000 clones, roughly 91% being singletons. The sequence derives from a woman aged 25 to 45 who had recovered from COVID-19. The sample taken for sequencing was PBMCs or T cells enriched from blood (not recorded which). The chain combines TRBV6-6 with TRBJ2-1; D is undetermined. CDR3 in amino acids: CASSYSLRNEQFF. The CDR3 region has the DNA TGTGCCAGCAGTTACTCGTTGCGCAATGAGCAGTTCTTC.